This T cell receptor (beta chain) was retrieved from a study of beta chain features in type 1 diabetes. About the study: Healthy donors, compared against patients, showed similar age, gender and cell yields.

The V end lost 2 bases, the J end lost 8 bases, and 19 bases lay between the germline ends. Germline CDR1 is MDHEN and CDR2 is SYDVKM. The CDR3 covers 16 residues. Comment on this clone: The antigen is not known.

Sequenced material consisted of expressed TCRB transcripts (all of the isolated RNA was reverse transcribed). Clones were read by immunoSEQ multiplex PCR, and TCRdb kept only the in-frame ones, dropping some. The repertoire has hundreds of thousands of clones, 12% to 15% of them found once; the top ten carry around 0.026%. Study observations and caveats: TCRB repertoires of naive, central memory and Treg cells appeared more similar among patients than among healthy donors.

Material for sequencing was naive CD4+ T cells from blood. This TCR was recovered from a middle-aged woman in good health. The chain employs TRBV28 and TRBJ1-3; D is uncertain. Here the CDR3 DNA reads TGTGCCAGCAGTTTAGGCGCGGCATTGACCAGCTACACCATATATTTT. Its protein product is CASSLGAALTSYTIYF.